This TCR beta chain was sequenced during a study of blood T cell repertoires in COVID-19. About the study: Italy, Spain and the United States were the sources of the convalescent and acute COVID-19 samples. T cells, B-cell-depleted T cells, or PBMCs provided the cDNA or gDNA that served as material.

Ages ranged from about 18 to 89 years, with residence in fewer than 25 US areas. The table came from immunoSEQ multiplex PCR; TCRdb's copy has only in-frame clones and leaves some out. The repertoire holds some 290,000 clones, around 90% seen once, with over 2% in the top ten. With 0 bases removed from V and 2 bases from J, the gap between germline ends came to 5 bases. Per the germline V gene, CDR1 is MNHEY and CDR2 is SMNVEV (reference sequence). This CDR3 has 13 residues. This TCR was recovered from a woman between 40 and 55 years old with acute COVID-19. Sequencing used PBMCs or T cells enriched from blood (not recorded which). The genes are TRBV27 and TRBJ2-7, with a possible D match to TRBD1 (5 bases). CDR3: CASSLSGAYEQYF. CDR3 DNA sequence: TGTGCCAGCAGTTTATCAGGGGCCTACGAGCAGTACTTC.